This is a list of T cell receptor beta chains from one sample in a study of blood T cell repertoires in COVID-19. Clones were read by immunoSEQ multiplex PCR, and TCRdb kept only the in-frame ones, dropping some. Among 200,000 to 250,000 clones listed, more than 65% were seen once. The sample taken for sequencing was peripheral blood. The receptor source for this set is a man aged 50 to 59 with active or convalescent COVID-19. The CDR3 runs from the conserved cysteine through the conserved F or W. Each record gives: D gene, J gene, V gene, clone size, CDR3 length, CDR3 protein, CDR3 DNA. The D gene is left open where the match is weak. A row's size may be missing; if present it is once, few, many or a size class.

d_call: .; j_call: TRBJ2-7; v_call: TRBV11-2; clone_size: few; cdr3_length: 13; cdr3_aa: CASSLRSSYEQYF; cdr3_nt: TGTGCCAGCAGCTTGAGGAGCTCCTACGAGCAGTACTTC
d_call: .; j_call: TRBJ2-2; v_call: TRBV11-1; clone_size: .; cdr3_length: 14; cdr3_aa: CASSLGPTGGELFF; cdr3_nt: TGTGCCAGCAGCTTAGGTCCCACGGGCGGGGAGCTGTTTTTT
d_call: .; j_call: TRBJ2-7; v_call: TRBV3-1/TRBV3-2; clone_size: few; cdr3_length: 15; cdr3_aa: CASSYGGTKSYEQYF; cdr3_nt: TGTGCCAGCAGCTATGGGGGGACCAAGTCCTACGAGCAGTACTTC
d_call: .; j_call: TRBJ2-5; v_call: TRBV5-1; clone_size: .; cdr3_length: 14; cdr3_aa: CASHGPGSSETQYF; cdr3_nt: TGCGCCAGCCACGGCCCCGGGAGCAGCGAGACCCAGTACTTC
d_call: .; j_call: TRBJ2-7; v_call: TRBV29-1; clone_size: few; cdr3_length: 15; cdr3_aa: CSVAGEGVQAYEQYF; cdr3_nt: TGCAGCGTTGCCGGCGAAGGGGTTCAGGCCTACGAGCAGTACTTC
d_call: TRBD1; j_call: TRBJ2-2; v_call: TRBV5-1; clone_size: .; cdr3_length: 15; cdr3_aa: CASSKGQANTGELFF; cdr3_nt: TGCGCCAGCAGCAAGGGACAGGCGAACACCGGGGAGCTGTTTTTT
d_call: .; j_call: TRBJ1-2; v_call: TRBV4-3; clone_size: .; cdr3_length: 14; cdr3_aa: CASSQEGGFYGYTF; cdr3_nt: TGCGCCAGCAGCCAGGAGGGGGGGTTCTATGGCTACACCTTC
d_call: .; j_call: TRBJ2-7; v_call: TRBV5-4; clone_size: .; cdr3_length: 14; cdr3_aa: CASSLGQASYEQYF; cdr3_nt: TGTGCCAGCAGCTTGGGGCAGGCCAGCTACGAGCAGTACTTC
d_call: TRBD2; j_call: TRBJ2-2; v_call: TRBV6-2/TRBV6-3; clone_size: .; cdr3_length: 17; cdr3_aa: CASSYSKIAGAAGELFF; cdr3_nt: TGTGCCAGCAGTTACTCGAAAATAGCGGGAGCTGCCGGGGAGCTGTTTTTT
d_call: TRBD2; j_call: TRBJ2-3; v_call: TRBV10-3; clone_size: .; cdr3_length: 14; cdr3_aa: CAIKTSGNTDTQYF; cdr3_nt: TGTGCCATCAAGACTAGCGGAAACACAGATACGCAGTATTTT
d_call: TRBD2; j_call: TRBJ2-1; v_call: TRBV7-2; clone_size: few; cdr3_length: 15; cdr3_aa: CASSLVSGGYNEQFF; cdr3_nt: TGTGCCAGCAGCTTAGTTAGCGGGGGCTACAATGAGCAGTTCTTC
d_call: .; j_call: TRBJ2-3; v_call: TRBV3-1/TRBV3-2; clone_size: .; cdr3_length: 13; cdr3_aa: CASSQDTSGTQYF; cdr3_nt: TGTGCCAGCAGCCAAGATACGAGTGGTACGCAGTATTTT
d_call: .; j_call: TRBJ2-1; v_call: TRBV9; clone_size: .; cdr3_length: 15; cdr3_aa: CASSEYSGSYNEQFF; cdr3_nt: TGTGCCAGCAGCGAATATAGCGGCTCCTACAATGAGCAGTTCTTC
d_call: TRBD2; j_call: TRBJ2-1; v_call: TRBV9; clone_size: .; cdr3_length: 15; cdr3_aa: CASSVGFLAGNEQFF; cdr3_nt: TGTGCCAGCAGCGTAGGATTTCTAGCGGGGAATGAGCAGTTCTTC
d_call: .; j_call: TRBJ1-2; v_call: TRBV6-6; clone_size: .; cdr3_length: 14; cdr3_aa: CASSYPPEEGGYTF; cdr3_nt: TGTGCCAGCAGTTACCCGCCCGAGGAAGGTGGCTACACCTTC
d_call: TRBD2; j_call: TRBJ2-1; v_call: TRBV6-2/TRBV6-3; clone_size: .; cdr3_length: 14; cdr3_aa: CASSYSIRAGGQFF; cdr3_nt: TGTGCCAGCAGTTACTCGATTCGAGCGGGGGGGCAGTTCTTC
d_call: TRBD1; j_call: TRBJ1-3; v_call: TRBV28; clone_size: few; cdr3_length: 15; cdr3_aa: CASISPQGAGNTIYF; cdr3_nt: TGTGCCAGCATCTCCCCACAGGGGGCTGGAAACACCATATATTTT
d_call: TRBD1; j_call: TRBJ1-1; v_call: TRBV18; clone_size: once; cdr3_length: 14; cdr3_aa: CASSPGRDRREAFF; cdr3_nt: TGTGCCAGCTCACCAGGGCGGGACAGGAGAGAAGCTTTCTTT
d_call: TRBD2; j_call: TRBJ2-3; v_call: TRBV4-2; clone_size: .; cdr3_length: 19; cdr3_aa: CASSQEGTSGGKSRNTQYF; cdr3_nt: TGTGCCAGCAGCCAAGAGGGGACTAGCGGGGGGAAATCACGAAATACGCAGTATTTT
d_call: TRBD1; j_call: TRBJ1-4; v_call: TRBV7-9; clone_size: .; cdr3_length: 14; cdr3_aa: CASSTGGRGEKLFF; cdr3_nt: TGTGCCAGCAGCACAGGGGGCCGGGGTGAAAAACTGTTTTTT
d_call: TRBD1; j_call: TRBJ1-1; v_call: TRBV18; clone_size: .; cdr3_length: 17; cdr3_aa: CASSPKLPGQGGTEAFF; cdr3_nt: TGTGCCAGCTCTCCCAAACTTCCGGGACAGGGCGGGACTGAAGCTTTCTTT
d_call: .; j_call: TRBJ1-6; v_call: TRBV4-3; clone_size: .; cdr3_length: 15; cdr3_aa: CASSQDIGVDSPLHF; cdr3_nt: TGCGCCAGCAGCCAAGATATCGGGGTAGATTCACCCCTCCACTTT
d_call: .; j_call: TRBJ2-5; v_call: TRBV7-9; clone_size: .; cdr3_length: 14; cdr3_aa: CASSPLRVEETQYF; cdr3_nt: TGTGCCAGCAGCCCACTACGGGTTGAGGAGACCCAGTACTTC
d_call: TRBD1; j_call: TRBJ2-1; v_call: TRBV10-3; clone_size: .; cdr3_length: 16; cdr3_aa: CAISERGQGSYNEQFF; cdr3_nt: TGTGCCATCAGTGAGAGGGGACAGGGCTCCTACAATGAGCAGTTCTTC